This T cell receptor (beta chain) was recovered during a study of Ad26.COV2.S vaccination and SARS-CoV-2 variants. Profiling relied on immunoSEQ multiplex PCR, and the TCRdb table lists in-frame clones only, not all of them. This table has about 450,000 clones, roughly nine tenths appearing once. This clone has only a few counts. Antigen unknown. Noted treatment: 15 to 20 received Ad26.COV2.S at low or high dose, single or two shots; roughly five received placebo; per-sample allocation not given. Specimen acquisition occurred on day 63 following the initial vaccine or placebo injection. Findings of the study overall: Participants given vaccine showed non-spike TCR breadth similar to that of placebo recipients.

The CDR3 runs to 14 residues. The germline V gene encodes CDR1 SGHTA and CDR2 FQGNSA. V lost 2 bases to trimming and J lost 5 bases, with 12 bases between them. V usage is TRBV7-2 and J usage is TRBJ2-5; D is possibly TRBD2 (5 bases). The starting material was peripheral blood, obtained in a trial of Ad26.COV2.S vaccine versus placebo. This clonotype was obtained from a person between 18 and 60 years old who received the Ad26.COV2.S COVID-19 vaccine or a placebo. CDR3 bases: TGTGCCAGCAGCTTAACCGTCCCGGGGGAGACCCAGTACTTC. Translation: CASSLTVPGETQYF.